Listed below are T cell receptor beta chains from one sample, sequenced in a study of T-cell memory formation after mild COVID-19. TCRdb itself ran the 5' RACE reads through MiXCR, one entry per CDR3 protein. Of 30,000 to 45,000 distinct CDR3 sequences in the sample, about an eighth were seen once. Sequencing used PBMCs or a T cell subset sorted from them (not recorded which). These TCRs come from a man between 18 and 35 years old who had mild COVID-19 (a few samples of this study predate the infection). Cell type and time point are not known. Each CDR3 is given with its conserved first and last residue. The D gene is left open where the match is weak. Clone size is not always given. Where it is, it says once, few, many or a class for expanded clones.

CDR3aa | CDR3nt | v_gene | len | abundance | d_gene | j_gene
CASSLRTSGGPTDTQYF | TGTGCCAGCAGCCTACGGACTAGCGGGGGCCCCACAGATACGCAGTATTTT | TRBV7-3 | 17 | many | TRBD2 | TRBJ2-3
CASSRQGGSYNEQFF | TGTGCCAGCAGTCGACAGGGGGGCTCCTACAATGAGCAGTTCTTC | TRBV27 | 15 | many | TRBD1 | TRBJ2-1
CASSAATGEGQPQHF | TGCGCCAGCAGCGCAGCAACAGGGGAAGGACAGCCCCAGCATTTT | TRBV5-1 | 15 | many | TRBD1 | TRBJ1-5
CASSLGQGDNQPQHF | TGTGCCAGCAGCCTTGGACAGGGTGACAATCAGCCCCAGCATTTT | TRBV7-2 | 15 | . | TRBD1 | TRBJ1-5
CASSQDSDRGGSGELFF | TGCGCCAGCAGCCAAGATTCGGACAGGGGAGGGTCCGGGGAGCTGTTTTTT | TRBV4-1 | 17 | few | TRBD1 | TRBJ2-2
CSATIAGGNNNEQFF | TGCAGTGCTACCATAGCGGGGGGGAACAACAATGAGCAGTTCTTC | TRBV20-1 | 15 | many | TRBD2 | TRBJ2-1
CASSLGNENIQYF | TGCGCCAGCAGCTTGGGGAATGAAAACATTCAGTACTTC | TRBV5-1 | 13 | many | . | TRBJ2-4
CASSSGQGASETQYF | TGTGCCAGCAGCTCCGGACAGGGGGCATCGGAGACCCAGTACTTC | TRBV7-6 | 15 | many | TRBD1 | TRBJ2-5
CASSAKGDGADTQYF | TGTGCCAGCAGTGCCAAAGGGGACGGGGCAGATACGCAGTATTTT | TRBV6-4 | 15 | . | . | TRBJ2-3
CSASGGQGIYNEQFF | TGCAGTGCTAGTGGGGGACAGGGTATCTACAATGAGCAGTTCTTC | TRBV20-1 | 15 | many | TRBD1 | TRBJ2-1
CASSIGQSTGELFF | TGTGCCAGTAGTATTGGACAGTCCACCGGGGAGCTGTTTTTT | TRBV19 | 14 | many | . | TRBJ2-2
CASSYSASGGAGETQYF | TGTGCCAGCAGTTACTCGGCTAGCGGGGGGGCCGGTGAGACCCAGTACTTC | TRBV6-5 | 17 | many | TRBD2 | TRBJ2-5
CATTPGPTYNEQFF | TGTGCCACCACCCCGGGCCCCACATACAATGAGCAGTTCTTC | TRBV24-1 | 14 | . | . | TRBJ2-1
CASSIGTGTADTQYF | TGCGCCAGCAGCATAGGAACAGGCACGGCAGATACGCAGTATTTT | TRBV5-1 | 15 | many | . | TRBJ2-3
CASSLRERGVTSYNEQFF | TGTGCCAGCAGCTTACGGGAGCGGGGGGTCACCTCCTACAATGAGCAGTTCTTC | TRBV7-2 | 18 | many | TRBD2 | TRBJ2-1
CASSRRTDNEQFF | TGTGCCAGCAGTCGAAGGACAGACAATGAGCAGTTCTTC | TRBV11-1 | 13 | many | . | TRBJ2-1
CASSFGQGGTDTQYF | TGCGCCAGCAGCTTCGGGCAGGGAGGCACAGATACGCAGTATTTT | TRBV5-1 | 15 | many | . | TRBJ2-3
CASSLKSGINPLHF | TGTGCCAGCAGCTTGAAGTCGGGAATTAACCCCCTCCACTTT | TRBV11-3 | 14 | . | . | TRBJ1-6